This TCR beta chain was sequenced during a study of blood T cell repertoires in COVID-19. At the level of the study: The analysed material was cDNA or gDNA that came from T cells, B-cell-depleted T cells, or PBMCs.

On this clone itself: Germline and junction disagree at one end, which may indicate a read error.

The CDR3 has 15 residues. Germline-derived CDR1 and CDR2 are MDHEN and SYDVKM. Repertoires were generated with immunoSEQ multiplex PCR, while TCRdb's copy carries only in-frame clones and drops some. There are around 120,000 clones in the sample; roughly 90% occur only once, and roughly 7.6% lies in the top ten. The TCR sequence derives from a man aged 45-65 years with acute or convalescent COVID-19. The specimen was peripheral blood. J is TRBJ2-1 and V is TRBV28, with D possibly TRBD2 on 5 matching bases. CDR3 residues: CASSPYGRGYSEQFF. The CDR3 region has the DNA TGTGCCAGCAGTCCCTACGGACGAGGGTACAGTGAGCAGTTCTTC.